A single TCR beta chain is shown here with its context. This entry is derived from a study of shared clonotypes between healthy human individuals. In the study overall: Donors were a couple of women and a few men aged 18 to 49.

Profiled with immunoSEQ multiplex PCR; TCRdb holds only in-frame clones, not every one. The profile shows fewer than 550,000 clones, around 79% of them singletons. Per germline, CDR1 SGHVS and CDR2 FQNEAQ. The CDR3 has 16 amino acids. The ends were cut back, 1 base at V and 0 bases at J, with 7 bases in the middle. The sequencing input was PBMCs. This receptor was obtained from a woman in her thirties or forties in good health. Some clones in this sample may be carry-over from other donors' samples. The chain links TRBV7-8 to TRBJ2-6; maybe TRBD2 (5 bases). The CDR3 DNA reads TGTGCCAGCAGCTTAGTGGGGAGCTCTGGGGCCAACGTCCTGACTTTC. Protein: CASSLVGSSGANVLTF.